This T cell receptor beta chain was profiled in a study of radiotherapy plus CTLA-4 blockade in lung cancer. The CDR3 runs 14 residues. V was trimmed by 2 bases and J by 9 bases, leaving 11 bases between them. In germline, CDR1 is LGHNA, CDR2 YNFKEQ. This table comes from immunoSEQ multiplex PCR, and its TCRdb copy is limited to in-frame clones, with some not included. The sample holds tens of thousands of clones, approximately 86% seen once. The chain links TRBV4-2 to TRBJ1-6, with a tentative D call TRBD1 (6 bases). This specimen was peripheral blood, taken from a patient treated with radiotherapy plus ipilimumab. The receptor comes from a human donor with non-small cell lung cancer that progressed on radiotherapy plus ipilimumab. CDR3 loop: CASSQTGLGSPLHF. The DNA of the CDR3 is TGTGCCAGCAGCCAAACAGGGCTAGGTTCACCCCTCCACTTT.